This T cell receptor beta chain was found in a study of shared clonotypes between healthy human individuals. Study-level points and caveats: Naive subsets typically showed greater estimated richness than memory subsets. It was anticipated that sequencing depth would influence how many clonotypes donors shared.

About this clone itself: Its antigen is currently unknown.

CDR1 SEHNR and CDR2 FQNEAQ come from the germline V gene (reference sequence). Trimming removed 7 bases from V and 3 bases from J; junction bases left unmatched: 17. The CDR3 loop spans 18 amino acids. The protocol was immunoSEQ multiplex PCR, while the TCRdb copy is restricted to in-frame clones and leaves out a portion. Of approximately 340,000 clones listed, 74% are singletons. This clonotype was obtained from a man aged 25-40 years in good health. The chain carries TRBV7-9 and TRBJ2-2; 7 bases line up with TRBD2. Sequencing input: memory CD4+ T cells sorted from blood. Subset defined: CD45RA-negative fraction. DNA for the CDR3: TGTGCCAGCACTCAGCCTAGCGGCCGACCTGATTACACCGGGGAGCTGTTTTTT. Translation: CASTQPSGRPDYTGELFF. Looking up the rest from reference TRBV7-9 and TRBJ2-2 gives the full variable domain: DTGVSQNPRHKITKRGQNVTFRCDPISEHNRLYWYRQTLGQGPEFLTYFQNEAQLEKSRLLSDRFSAERPKGSFSTLEIQRTEQGDSAMYLCASTQPSGRPDYTGELFFGEGSRLTVL.